This passage covers 15 T cell receptor beta chains from one sample sequenced in a study of T cell clonality in common variable immunodeficiency. The method was immunoSEQ multiplex PCR; TCRdb's version includes in-frame clones alone and lacks a portion of them. The sample shows some 38,000 clones, none of them appearing just once. The sequenced sample was peripheral blood mononuclear cells. The receptors were gathered from a person aged 18-69 years in good health.

This clone was recorded at least ten times. A junction end diverges from the germline sequence, so it may reflect a read error. The read stops 3 residues short of the end of the CDR3; the missing end is completed from the germline J gene. The chain carries TRBV4-2 and TRBJ1-5, with unresolved D. The CDR3 has 14 amino acids. Per the germline V gene, CDR1 is LGHNA and CDR2 is YNFKEQ. The sequenced part of the CDR3 DNA is TGCGCCAGCAGCCAAGAAGCGGGTGGTCAGCCC. Translation: CASSQEAGGQP. The entire CDR3 reads CASSQEAGGQPQHF.

This clone has at least ten counts. The read ends 3 residues before the CDR3 terminus; that terminus is restored from the germline J gene. The chain is built from TRBV13 and TRBJ2-3; 9 bases line up with TRBD2. The V gene's germline CDR1 is PRHDT and CDR2 FYEKMQ (reference sequence). The CDR3 totals 15 residues. V lost 6 bases to trimming and J lost 2 bases; unmatched junction nucleotides: 6. CDR3 DNA, as far as it was read: TGTGCCAGCAGACATAGCGGGGGCTACACAGATACG. It translates to CASRHSGGYTDT. The entire CDR3 protein is CASRHSGGYTDTQYF. The complete variable domain, with remaining parts taken from reference TRBV13 and TRBJ2-3, reads AAGVIQSPRHLIKEKRETATLKCYPIPRHDTVYWYQQGPGQDPQFLISFYEKMQSDKGSIPDRFSAQQFSDYHSELNMSSLELGDSALYFCASRHSGGYTDTQYFGPGTRLTVL.

This clone was seen many times. Coverage ceases 3 residues before the CDR3 finishes, and the germline J gene fills in the end. The rearrangement links TRBV5-5 to TRBJ2-5; D call uncertain. Germline V gene sequence: CDR1 SGHKS, CDR2 YYEKEE (reference sequence). This CDR3 is 15 amino acids long. The germline V and J ends were trimmed by 1 base and 3 bases, with 13 bases remaining between them. CDR3 DNA (partial): TGTGCCAGCAGCTTGTTGTGGCAGATTGAAGAGACC. It codes for CASSLLWQIEET. Given in full, the CDR3 is CASSLLWQIEETQYF.

This clone was detected ten times or more. The read stops 3 residues short of the end of the CDR3; the missing end is completed from the germline J gene. The chain combines TRBV4-1 with TRBJ2-7; the match to TRBD2 covers 7 bases. The junction had 10 bases not matched to a gene; V was cut back by 2 bases and J by 0 bases. CDR3 length: 17 residues. The germline gives CDR1 MGHRA, CDR2 YSYEKL. The chain's CDR3 is CASSQRPRGGNSYEQYF. Incomplete CDR3 DNA: TGCGCCAGCAGCCAACGGCCCCGCGGGGGTAACTCCTACGAG.

This clone was picked up many times. The read falls 3 residues short of the CDR3 end, and the missing part is taken from the germline J gene. The chain links TRBV20-1 to TRBJ1-1; no clear D. Germline CDR1 and CDR2: DFQATT and SNEGSKA (reference sequence). The CDR3 contains 8 residues. The DNA read from the CDR3 is TGCAGTGTAGGGGAA. Amino acids: CSVGE. The entire CDR3 is CSVGEAFF.

This clone came up many times. The part of the CDR3 DNA that was read is TGCGCCAGCAGCCAAACCGCGGGACAGGGGATCAGCAATGAG. This translates into CASSQTAGQGISNE. The full CDR3 protein is CASSQTAGQGISNEQFF. V gene TRBV5-1 combines with J gene TRBJ2-1; 10 bases match TRBD1. The read falls 3 residues short of the CDR3 end, and the missing part is taken from the germline J gene. Germline lookup yields CDR1 SGHRS and CDR2 YFSETQ. The CDR3 covers 17 residues. The V segment lost 4 bases and the J segment 6 bases; nucleotides outside the gene matches: 13.

This clone occurred a few times. The missing CDR3 end, 3 residues past where the read stops, is filled in from the germline J gene. The gene calls are TRBV7-3 and TRBJ1-1, with TRBD1 matching 7 bases. Germline values: CDR1 SGHTA, CDR2 FQGTGA. The CDR3 is made up of 13 amino acids. This chain's CDR3 is CASSVQGNTVAFF. The CDR3 bases that were read are TGTGCCAGCAGCGTACAGGGGAACACGGTA.

This clone was picked up many times. CDR3 DNA (partial): TGTGCCAGCAGCTTTCTCAGGGCCTACGAG. Translating it yields CASSFLRAYE. The CDR3 in its entirety is CASSFLRAYEQYF. The rearrangement uses TRBV7-2 and TRBJ2-7; D perhaps matches TRBD1 (5 bases). The DNA ends 3 residues before the CDR3 does, and the rest of the CDR3 is filled in from the germline J gene. The CDR3 is made up of 13 amino acids. V was pared by 3 bases and J by 2 bases, with 8 bases between. The germline V gene encodes CDR1 SGHTA and CDR2 FQGNSA.

This clone showed up many times. Read data end 3 residues before the CDR3 end; the end is taken from the germline J gene. The gene calls are TRBV7-6 and TRBJ2-7, with D possibly TRBD2 on 5 matching bases. The CDR3 runs 15 residues. Between the trimmed V and J ends, which lost 4 bases and 5 bases, there was a span of 18 bases. Germline CDR1 reads SGHVS; CDR2 reads FNYEAQ. CDR3 region: CASSSEQRSLHEQYF. The CDR3 DNA, read in part, is TGTGCCAGCAGCTCCGAACAGCGGAGTTTACACGAG. Drawing the rest from reference TRBV7-6 and TRBJ2-7, the complete variable domain is GAGVSQSPRYKVTKRGQDVALRCDPISGHVSLYWYRQALGQGPEFLTYFNYEAQQDKSGLPNDRFSAERPEGSISTLTIQRTEQRDSAMYRCASSSEQRSLHEQYFGPGTRLTVT.

This clone was observed many times. The observed sequence ends 3 residues before the CDR3 terminus, with the missing tail filled in from the germline J gene. V and J are TRBV5-1 and TRBJ2-2, with 11 bases lining up with TRBD2. After removal of 4 bases from V and 3 bases from J, the junction contained 5 bases not matched to a gene. Per the germline V gene, CDR1 is SGHRS and CDR2 is YFSETQ. The CDR3 covers 16 residues. Here the CDR3 reads CASSPGTSGYTGELFF. CDR3 DNA (partial): TGCGCCAGCAGCCCCGGGACTAGCGGTTACACCGGGGAG. Complete variable domain (other parts from reference TRBV5-1 and TRBJ2-2): KAGVTQTPRYLIKTRGQQVTLSCSPISGHRSVSWYQQTPGQGLQFLFEYFSETQRNKGNFPGRFSGRQFSNSRSEMNVSTLELGDSALYLCASSPGTSGYTGELFFGEGSRLTVL.

This clone appeared many times. The CDR3 end falls 3 residues outside the read, so it is completed with the germline J gene. This chain uses TRBV12-3 or TRBV12-4 with TRBJ1-4; 7 bases match TRBD1. The junction had 10 bases not matched to a gene; V was cut back by 5 bases and J by 7 bases. CDR3 length: 15 amino acids. Incomplete CDR3 DNA: TGTGCCAGCAGTCCTCAACAGGGGAGTAGTGAAAAA. Translating it yields CASSPQQGSSEK. The CDR3 reads in full as CASSPQQGSSEKLFF.

There are many counts of this clone. The read terminates 3 residues ahead of where the CDR3 ends, so the germline J gene completes it. This rearrangement joins TRBV18 to TRBJ2-7, with D perhaps TRBD1 (5 bases). Germline CDR1 reads KGHSH; CDR2 reads LQKENI. This CDR3 comprises 15 residues. Trimming cost V 2 bases and J 5 bases, with 16 bases left between them. The CDR3 region is CASSPNGASWDEQYF. Incomplete CDR3 DNA: TGTGCCAGCTCACCAAATGGGGCCTCGTGGGACGAG.

There are many counts of this clone. The CDR3 goes on 3 residues after the read ends, and that part is filled in from the germline J gene. The chain links TRBV4-1 to TRBJ2-3; no clear D. V lost 5 bases and J lost 0, with 21 bases in between. The CDR3 loop spans 18 amino acids. The V gene's germline CDR1 is MGHRA and CDR2 YSYEKL. The chain's CDR3 is CASSGGAHRPSSTDTQYF. Incomplete CDR3 DNA: TGCGCCAGCAGCGGCGGCGCCCACCGACCTTCTAGCACAGATACG.

This clone was counted at least ten times. The read falls 3 residues short of the CDR3 end, and the missing part is taken from the germline J gene. This rearrangement joins TRBV7-2 to TRBJ2-3; D remains unclear. This CDR3 is built from 12 residues. The V end was cut by 4 bases, the J end by 5 bases, with 7 bases between. Germline CDR1 SGHTA, CDR2 FQGNSA. The part of the CDR3 DNA that was read is TGTGCCAGCAGCTCGACTTTAGATACG. It translates to CASSSTLDT. The whole CDR3 is CASSSTLDTQYF.

This clone was detected ten times or more. Read data end 3 residues before the CDR3 end; the end is taken from the germline J gene. This chain uses TRBV7-6 with TRBJ2-3; TRBD2 aligns across 10 bases. CDR1 is SGHVS and CDR2 is FNYEAQ in the germline V gene. The CDR3 is 16 amino acids. Germline trimming cut 4 bases from V and 6 bases from J; bases unmatched to any gene: 10. Incomplete CDR3 DNA: TGTGCCAGCAGCTCTGAGCGGGGGGGTGATTACGATACG. The encoded protein is CASSSERGGDYDT. The entire CDR3 is CASSSERGGDYDTQYF.